Listed here are 28 T cell receptor beta chains from one sample, sequenced in a study of T cells in Graves' hyperthyroidism and ophthalmopathy. The TCR beta CDR3 regions underwent amplification using RNA transcripts as the source. HTBI primers were used for first-round RT-PCR of the TCR CDR3. TCRdb re-analysed the multiplex PCR reads in MiXCR, keeping a single row per CDR3 protein. This repertoire shows around 500,000 distinct CDR3 sequences, around a fifth found once; its top ten account for under 55%. Sequencing input: blood. These receptors all come from a woman aged 70-85 years with Graves' ophthalmopathy.

The gene calls are TRBV2 and TRBJ2-6; D uncertain. This CDR3 is 16 amino acids long. The V end was cut by 7 bases, the J end by 1 base, with 14 bases between. Germline V CDR1 and CDR2: SNHLY, FYNNEI. The CDR3 DNA reads as TGTGCCAGCATCAAAGGCATGGCTTCTGGGGCCAACGTCCTGACTTTC. Its protein is CASIKGMASGANVLTF.

This clonotype has more than one count but fewer than ten. The chain recombines TRBV3-1 with TRBJ2-1; 10 bases align to TRBD2. From germline, CDR1 is LGHDT and CDR2 YNNKEL (reference sequence). The junction had 5 bases not matched to a gene; V was cut back by 4 bases and J by 8 bases. The CDR3 length is 14 residues. As DNA, the CDR3 is TGTGCCAGCAGCCTCAGCGGGAGGGCCGATGAGCAGTTCTTC. It yields the protein CASSLSGRADEQFF.

This clonotype was observed a handful of times. CDR3: CASSNTGRMYF. The CDR3 DNA reads as TGTGCCAGCAGTAACACGGGACGAATGTACTTC. The rearrangement links TRBV28 to TRBJ2-4; D might be TRBD1 or TRBD2, each matching 5 bases. Trimming shortened V by 5 bases and J by 15 bases, and 14 bases separated the two germline ends. The CDR3 extends over 11 amino acids. Germline V gives CDR1 MDHEN, CDR2 SYDVKM.

This clonotype was counted many times. The chain couples TRBV9 to TRBJ1-1; D is possibly TRBD1 (5 bases). V shed 4 bases and J shed 1 base, with 8 bases lying between them. Germline CDR1 and CDR2: SGDLS and YYNGEE. CDR3 length: 13 residues. CDR3 loop: CASSTGQNTEAFF. CDR3 bases: TGTGCCAGCAGCACTGGACAGAACACTGAAGCTTTCTTT.

This clonotype has ten or more counts. The gene calls are TRBV7-2 and TRBJ2-5; D perhaps matches TRBD1 (6 bases). The CDR3 consists of 15 residues. Germline V gene lookup returns CDR1 SGHTA and CDR2 FQGNSA. V was cut by 1 base and J by 7 bases, with 16 bases left in between. The CDR3 reads CASSLVGTPTGTQYF. The CDR3 region has the DNA TGTGCCAGCAGCTTAGTCGGGACACCAACGGGGACCCAGTACTTC.

This clonotype was counted many times. V usage is TRBV9 and J usage is TRBJ2-3, with 9 bases aligning to TRBD1. The CDR3 runs to 16 residues. V lost 0 bases to trimming and J lost 1 base; unmatched junction nucleotides: 3. Per germline, CDR1 SGDLS and CDR2 YYNGEE. CDR3 sequence: CASSVGRTGGTDTQYF. The CDR3 coding sequence is TGTGCCAGCAGCGTAGGTCGGACAGGGGGCACAGATACGCAGTATTTT.

This clonotype was counted at least ten times. The V and J genes are TRBV28 and TRBJ2-4; TRBD1 matches 9 bases. The CDR3 contains 13 residues. The ends lost 4 bases at V and 6 bases at J; junction bases unmatched: 1. CDR1 and CDR2 from the germline V gene are MDHEN and SYDVKM. The CDR3 nucleotides read TGTGCCAGCAGTTGGACAGGGGCAAACATTCAGTACTTC. Encoded protein: CASSWTGANIQYF.

The genes are TRBV6-1 and TRBJ1-1; no clear D. The CDR3 totals 11 residues. Trimming removed 10 bases from V and 12 bases from J, with 18 bases in between. Per the germline V gene, CDR1 is MNHNS and CDR2 is SASEGT. The CDR3 region has the DNA TGTGCCACCCTCGAGGGAATTATGACTTTCTTT. Translation gives CATLEGIMTFF.

This clonotype was picked up many times. DNA of the CDR3: TGTGCCAGCAGCCAAGAGCGAGTCCGAGAGCAGTACTTC. This encodes CASSQERVREQYF. The genes are TRBV3-1 and TRBJ2-7, with D uncertain. This CDR3 region has 13 residues. V lost 0 bases and J 7 bases, leaving 10 bases between the germline ends. Germline V gene lookup returns CDR1 LGHDT and CDR2 YNNKEL (reference sequence).

The sample holds a few counts of this clonotype. The chain links TRBV6-5 to TRBJ1-1; D unresolved. Germline-derived CDR1 and CDR2 are MNHEY and SVGAGI. The CDR3 length is 15 residues. Trimming stripped 2 bases from V and 4 bases from J, with 14 bases between. CDR3 DNA: TGTGCCAGCAGTTACATTTCGGGAAAGCGCACTGAAGCTTTCTTT. It codes for CASSYISGKRTEAFF.

This clonotype was counted at least ten times. J is TRBJ2-5 and V is TRBV7-2, with 11 bases lining up with TRBD2. This CDR3 contains 16 residues. Looked up from germline, CDR1 is SGHTA and CDR2 is FQGNSA. The trim removed 4 bases at V and 5 bases at J, leaving 9 bases unmatched. CDR3 bases: TGTGCCAGCAGCTCCCGGACTAGCGGGTGGCGGGAGACCCAGTACTTC. Translation gives CASSSRTSGWRETQYF.

The chain employs TRBV12-3 or TRBV12-4 and TRBJ2-4, with D possibly called TRBD1 or TRBD2 (5 bases each). This CDR3 has 19 amino acids. The ends were cut back, 3 bases at V and 1 base at J, with 22 bases in the middle. The CDR3 region is CASSFVWLGTSGAKNIQYF. In DNA, the CDR3 is TGTGCCAGCAGTTTTGTATGGTTAGGGACCAGTGGTGCCAAAAACATTCAGTACTTC.

V and J are TRBV12-3 or TRBV12-4 and TRBJ2-2, with no clear D. The CDR3 loop spans 14 amino acids. Trimming cost V 7 bases and J 1 base, with 10 bases left between them. The CDR3, as DNA: TGTGCCAGCACCCTCGAGGTGAACACCGGGGAGCTGTTTTTT. It is translated as CASTLEVNTGELFF.

The chain is built from TRBV19 and TRBJ1-1, with TRBD1 matching 8 bases. The CDR3 length is 12 residues. The ends lost 10 bases at V and 2 bases at J; junction bases unmatched: 3. Germline values: CDR1 LNHDA, CDR2 SQIVND (reference sequence). CDR3 nucleotides: TGTGCCACGACAGGGGTTAACACTGAAGCTTTCTTT. Protein sequence: CATTGVNTEAFF.

CDR3 region: CASSLSEFYGYTF. The CDR3 coding sequence is TGTGCCAGCAGCTTATCGGAATTCTATGGCTACACCTTC. The rearrangement joins TRBV7-9 to TRBJ1-2; D is uncertain. In germline, CDR1 is SEHNR, CDR2 FQNEAQ (reference sequence). V lost 2 bases and J 4 bases, leaving 8 bases between the germline ends. The CDR3 runs to 13 residues.

This clonotype came up a few times. The chain is built from TRBV7-2 and TRBJ2-3; TRBD2 aligns across 9 bases. V was clipped by 2 bases and J by 10 bases; unmatched bases: 10. The germline gives CDR1 SGHTA, CDR2 FQGNSA. This CDR3 contains 15 residues. In DNA form, the CDR3 reads TGTGCCAGCAGCTTAAAGGCGGGAGGGTATGGCCCGCAGTATTTT. This translates into CASSLKAGGYGPQYF.

The chain couples TRBV30 to TRBJ1-5; maybe TRBD1 (5 bases). Trimming took off 3 bases at V and 7 bases at J, with 16 bases between the two ends. This CDR3 spans 14 amino acids. Germline V gene lookup returns CDR1 GTSNPN and CDR2 SVGIG (reference sequence). As DNA, the CDR3 is TGTGCCTGGAGCACTGCCGCCGGGGACCAGCCCCAGCATTTT. Residues: CAWSTAAGDQPQHF.

Ten or more counts support this clonotype. This rearrangement joins TRBV7-3 to TRBJ2-1; TRBD2 agrees at 14 bases. Germline-derived CDR1 and CDR2 are SGHTA and FQGTGA. V lost 1 base to trimming and J lost 8 bases; unmatched junction nucleotides: 4. The CDR3 extends over 16 amino acids. This chain's CDR3 is CASSLRGLAGEDEQFF. CDR3 nucleotides: TGTGCCAGCAGCTTAAGGGGACTAGCGGGAGAGGATGAGCAGTTCTTC.

V usage is TRBV14 and J usage is TRBJ2-1; a weak D match, TRBD1 (5 bases). Germline V gives CDR1 SGHDN, CDR2 FVKESK. The CDR3 spans 16 residues. With 3 bases removed from V and 2 bases from J, the gap between germline ends came to 14 bases. CDR3: CASSQWVGAAYNEQFF. In DNA form, the CDR3 reads TGTGCCAGCAGCCAGTGGGTTGGGGCAGCCTACAATGAGCAGTTCTTC. Using reference TRBV14 and TRBJ2-1 for the parts outside the CDR3, the full variable domain is EAGVTQFPSHSVIEKGQTVTLRCDPISGHDNLYWYRRVMGKEIKFLLHFVKESKQDESGMPNNRFLAERTGGTYSTLKVQPAELEDSGVYFCASSQWVGAAYNEQFFGPGTRLTVL.

A few counts support this clonotype. The gene calls are TRBV29-1 and TRBJ1-1; 7 nucleotides align to TRBD1. The CDR3 is made up of 14 amino acids. Germline V gene data show CDR1 as SQVTM and CDR2 as ANQGSEA. The ends lost 7 bases at V and 3 bases at J; junction bases unmatched: 11. The CDR3 protein is CSGRLGGFDTEAFF. DNA for the CDR3: TGCAGCGGACGGTTAGGGGGCTTTGACACTGAAGCTTTCTTT.

This clonotype was found a few times. This chain joins TRBV3-1 and TRBJ2-5; TRBD2 matches at 9 bases. This CDR3 region has 15 residues. The V gene end was trimmed by 2 bases and the J gene end by 5 bases; junction bases not matched to a gene: 6. Looked up from germline, CDR1 is LGHDT and CDR2 is YNNKEL (reference sequence). CDR3 sequence (DNA): TGTGCCAGCAGCCAATTTAGCGGGAGTAGGGAGACCCAGTACTTC. Translation: CASSQFSGSRETQYF.

This chain connects TRBV20-1 to TRBJ2-7; TRBD1 agrees at 7 bases. Germline V gene lookup returns CDR1 DFQATT and CDR2 SNEGSKA (reference sequence). The V segment lost 6 bases and the J segment 2 bases; nucleotides outside the gene matches: 10. There are 14 residues in the CDR3. CDR3 protein: CSARGTVSPYEQYF. The CDR3, as DNA: TGCAGTGCCCGAGGGACAGTCTCACCCTACGAGCAGTACTTC.

Ten or more counts support this clonotype. The genes are TRBV7-3 and TRBJ2-2; perhaps TRBD1 as D (6 bases). Deletions cut 1 base from V and 4 bases from J, with 10 bases between. There are 15 residues in the CDR3. Germline-derived CDR1 and CDR2 are SGHTA and FQGTGA. CDR3 region: CASSLMGTLTGELFF. The DNA for the CDR3 is TGTGCCAGCAGCTTAATGGGGACACTCACCGGGGAGCTGTTTTTT.

The rearrangement uses TRBV25-1 and TRBJ1-2; maybe TRBD1 (6 bases). CDR1 is MGHDK, CDR2 SYGVNS, per germline. V was shortened by 5 bases and J by 2 bases, with 15 bases between the two germline ends. This CDR3 has 15 residues. The CDR3 sequence: CASSTRRGKNYGYTF. Written as DNA, the CDR3 is TGTGCCAGCAGTACAAGGAGGGGGAAAAACTATGGCTACACCTTC.

Notes on this clonotype: The CDR3 end shows no conserved phenylalanine or tryptophan, and so a read error is likely. The chain is built from TRBV7-9 and TRBJ2-1; 7 nucleotides agree with TRBD1. The CDR3 length is 14 residues. Germline V lookup: CDR1 SEHNR, CDR2 FQNEAQ (reference sequence). V lost 5 bases, J lost 1 base, and 2 bases stayed unmatched. The CDR3 nucleotides are TGTGCCAGCAGCCAACAGGGGTCCTACAATGAGCAGTTCCTC. Protein product: CASSQQGSYNEQFL.

A few counts support this clonotype. V usage is TRBV6-1 and J usage is TRBJ2-7, with TRBD1 identical over 10 bases. Germline loops: CDR1 MNHNS, CDR2 SASEGT. Trimming took 6 bases from V and 7 from J; bases not matched to a gene: 9. The CDR3 is 14 amino acids. The DNA of the CDR3 is TGTGCCAGCAGCGGGACAGGGGCCCTGCTGGAGCAGTACTTC. It encodes CASSGTGALLEQYF.

This clonotype came up many times. The chain employs TRBV7-8 and TRBJ2-1, with 9 positions matching TRBD2. The CDR3 contains 15 residues. The V gene end was trimmed by 7 bases and the J gene end by 9 bases; junction bases not matched to a gene: 13. Germline loops: CDR1 SGHVS, CDR2 FQNEAQ. The CDR3 coding sequence is TGTGCCAGCACCCCAGGGGTAGCGGGAGCTGGTGAGCAGTTCTTC. Translating it yields CASTPGVAGAGEQFF. The whole variable domain, filled in from reference TRBV7-8 and TRBJ2-1, reads GAGVSQSPRYKVAKRGQDVALRCDPISGHVSLFWYQQALGQGPEFLTYFQNEAQLDKSGLPSDRFFAERPEGSVSTLKIQRTQQEDSAVYLCASTPGVAGAGEQFFGPGTRLTVL.

This clonotype occurred a few times. The rearrangement uses TRBV12-3 or TRBV12-4 and TRBJ1-2, with 10 bases lining up with TRBD1. The V segment lost 6 bases and the J segment 7 bases; nucleotides outside the gene matches: 14. The length of the CDR3 is 16 residues. CDR3 DNA: TGTGCCAGCAGCCCGTTAAATCCGACAGGGGGCGGTGGCTACACCTTC. Translation: CASSPLNPTGGGGYTF.